Presented here are 8 T cell receptor beta chains from one specimen sequenced in a study of OX40 agonist ivuxolimab in advanced cancers. Sequencing used immunoSEQ multiplex PCR; TCRdb keeps in-frame clones, though not all of them. The sample shows over 50,000 clones, about four fifths of them seen only once. The source material was CD4+ or CD8+ T cells sorted from blood, sampled in a trial of the OX40 agonist ivuxolimab. Source of these receptors: an adult with an advanced solid tumor such as melanoma, head and neck, liver or kidney cancer.

The chain combines TRBV15 with TRBJ2-6; no definite D call. This CDR3 is 16 amino acids long. Trimming left V 0 bases short and J 0 bases short, with 6 bases between. The V gene's germline CDR1 is LNHNV and CDR2 YYDKDF (reference sequence). This CDR3 is CATSRDRSSGANVLTF. The CDR3, as DNA: TGTGCCACCAGCAGAGATCGGAGCTCTGGGGCCAACGTCCTGACTTTC.

This chain connects TRBV27 to TRBJ1-4; D is perhaps TRBD1 (6 bases). Trimming removed 5 bases at V and 8 bases at J, with 15 bases between. CDR1 and CDR2 from the germline V gene are MNHEY and SMNVEV (reference sequence). CDR3 length: 14 residues. CDR3 region: CASSPSTGEEKLFF. The CDR3 DNA reads TGTGCCAGCAGTCCCTCGACAGGAGAAGAAAAACTGTTTTTT.

The chain has TRBV13 and TRBJ2-2; 8 bases are shared with TRBD1. The CDR3 totals 16 residues. Germline lookup yields CDR1 PRHDT and CDR2 FYEKMQ (reference sequence). The V and J ends lost 2 bases and 7 bases, in that order; junction bases with no gene match: 9. The CDR3 spells CASSLSDRGARGELFF. The CDR3 nucleotides are TGTGCCAGCAGCTTAAGCGACAGGGGAGCGCGCGGGGAGCTGTTTTTT.

This clone was recorded a few times. The genes are TRBV5-4 and TRBJ2-5, with 7 bases lining up with TRBD2. Germline CDR1 and CDR2: SGHNT and YYREEE (reference sequence). This CDR3 spans 15 amino acids. With V trimmed by 0 bases and J by 5 bases, 7 bases remained unmatched. CDR3 DNA: TGTGCCAGCAGCTTGGCCAAGCGGGGAGGGGAGACCCAGTACTTC. Amino acids: CASSLAKRGGETQYF. Variable domain in full (rest from reference TRBV5-4 and TRBJ2-5): ETGVTQSPTHLIKTRGQQVTLRCSSQSGHNTVSWYQQALGQGPQFIFQYYREEENGRGNFPPRFSGLQFPNYSSELNVNALELDDSALYLCASSLAKRGGETQYFGPGTRLLVL.

This sequence joins TRBV6-5 and TRBJ2-3; D call uncertain. Germline values: CDR1 MNHEY, CDR2 SVGAGI. The V end was cut by 0 bases, the J end by 0 bases, with 7 bases between. This CDR3 region has 15 residues. CDR3 DNA: TGTGCCAGCAGTTACTCTCGGCGGAGCACAGATACGCAGTATTTT. Its translation: CASSYSRRSTDTQYF.

V is TRBV2 and J is TRBJ2-1; 7 bases are a match to TRBD2. The CDR3 covers 12 residues. The J segment lost 10 bases and the V segment lost 6 bases, leaving 6 bases of the junction unmatched. Germline V CDR1 and CDR2: SNHLY, FYNNEI. CDR3 nucleotides: TGTGCCAGCAGGAGGGAGGGACTAGAGCAGTTCTTC. Translation: CASRREGLEQFF.

This sequence joins TRBV6-5 and TRBJ2-5, with D possibly TRBD1 on 6 matching bases. Deletions cut 6 bases from V and 4 bases from J, with 9 bases between. The CDR3 loop spans 12 amino acids. The V gene's germline CDR1 is MNHEY and CDR2 SVGAGI. CDR3 in amino acids: CASSRGGETQYF. DNA of the CDR3: TGTGCCAGCAGCAGGGGTGGAGAGACCCAGTACTTC.

The chain is built from TRBV28 and TRBJ1-1, with 10 bases that match TRBD1. The germline V gene encodes CDR1 MDHEN and CDR2 SYDVKM. This CDR3 contains 14 residues. Losses at the gene ends were 9 bases for V and 2 bases for J; bases not matched to a gene: 6. DNA for the CDR3: TGTGCCAGTGGGACAGGGGACATAAACACTGAAGCTTTCTTT. Translating it yields CASGTGDINTEAFF.